The 6 T cell receptor beta chains presented below share a single source sample, sequenced in a study of identical twins' blood T cells (dated by TCRdb to the early 2010s). The method behind the library was 5' RACE. For sequencing, an Illumina Genome Analyzer IIx was employed. Through fastp at Q25 and MiXCR, TCRdb rebuilt clones from the public reads, retaining in-frame beta chains. Rows merge per CDR3 protein into single entries with the most common DNA and genes. The sample data list a few hundred thousand distinct CDR3 sequences, and over 25% of these were observed just once. The ten most abundant clones make up roughly 5.5% of the sample. Sequencing input: PBMCs. All receptors derive from a woman aged 18 to 55 in good health.

This clonotype occurred once. Germline and junction disagree at one end, which may indicate a read error. This CDR3 is CASSWGQSSGNTMYF. The CDR3 nucleotides read TGTGCCAGCAGTTGGGGCCAGAGCTCTGGAAACACCATGTATTTT. V and J are TRBV6-5 and TRBJ1-3; weak D call: TRBD1 (5 bases). The CDR3 is made up of 15 amino acids. Germline-derived CDR1 and CDR2 are MNHEY and SVGAGI.

This clonotype showed up just a few times. CDR3 amino acids: CSARDSEKLFF. The CDR3 DNA sequence: TGCAGTGCTAGAGACAGCGAAAAACTGTTTTTT. The gene calls are TRBV20-1 and TRBJ1-4; no firm D call. CDR3 size: 11 residues. From germline, CDR1 is DFQATT and CDR2 SNEGSKA (reference sequence). The ends were cut back, 0 bases at V and 8 bases at J, with 4 bases in the middle.

CDR3 amino acids: CASSAPGYINQPQHF. CDR3 bases: TGTGCCAGCAGCGCTCCAGGGTATATCAATCAGCCCCAGCATTTT. The chain links TRBV7-9 to TRBJ1-5, with a possible D match to TRBD1 (5 bases). Between the trimmed V and J ends, which lost 5 bases and 3 bases, there was a span of 14 bases. The germline V gene encodes CDR1 SEHNR and CDR2 FQNEAQ (reference sequence). The CDR3 is 15 residues long.

This chain uses TRBV6-5 with TRBJ1-2; no reliable D call. Trimming left V 0 bases short and J 8 bases short, with 7 bases between. CDR3 length equals 12 residues. CDR1 is MNHEY and CDR2 is SVGAGI in the germline V gene. Here the CDR3 reads CASSYSTGGYTF. The CDR3, as DNA: TGTGCCAGCAGTTACTCTACGGGGGGCTACACCTTC.

This clonotype was observed a handful of times. This sequence joins TRBV20-1 and TRBJ2-1; possibly TRBD2 for D (5 bases). The V end was cut by 3 bases, the J end by 0 bases, with 9 bases between. CDR3 length: 14 amino acids. Germline values: CDR1 DFQATT, CDR2 SNEGSKA (reference sequence). The CDR3 coding sequence is TGCAGTGCTAGTCGGGGTTACTCCTACAATGAGCAGTTCTTC. Translating it yields CSASRGYSYNEQFF.

This chain joins TRBV7-9 and TRBJ2-5; TRBD2 matches 8 bases. CDR3 size: 16 residues. V trimming: 2 bases; J trimming: 5 bases; junction bases outside the gene matches: 10. The germline CDR1 and CDR2 sequences are SEHNR and FQNEAQ (reference sequence). CDR3 DNA sequence: TGTGCCAGCAGCTTATCGGCGGGAGGAATCTCTGAGACCCAGTACTTC. This sequence encodes CASSLSAGGISETQYF.